One and the same sample provided the 26 T cell receptor beta chains below, sequenced in a study of shared clonotypes between healthy human individuals. The data were produced by immunoSEQ multiplex PCR, yet TCRdb's version contains in-frame clones alone and is incomplete. This sample has some 1.5 million clones, with roughly 96% found just once. Sequenced input: naive CD4+ T cells sorted from blood. Subset described: CD45RA+ positively selected. These receptors were collected from a man aged 25-45 years in good health.

The gene calls are TRBV27 and TRBJ2-5; 12 nucleotides agree with TRBD2. With V trimmed by 5 bases and J by 4 bases, 5 bases remained unmatched. CDR3 length: 15 amino acids. Germline values: CDR1 MNHEY, CDR2 SMNVEV (reference sequence). CDR3 nucleotides: TGTGCCAGCAGTAGAGGACTAGCGGGAACAGAGACCCAGTACTTC. This translates into CASSRGLAGTETQYF.

The chain couples TRBV5-1 to TRBJ2-3, with 7 bases aligning to TRBD2. There are 15 residues in the CDR3. With 6 bases clipped from V and 4 bases from J, the junction kept 11 bases outside the gene matches. Germline V gene data show CDR1 as SGHRS and CDR2 as YFSETQ. The chain's CDR3 is CASTPGLLMADTQYF. For the CDR3, the DNA is TGCGCCAGCACCCCGGGACTATTAATGGCAGATACGCAGTATTTT.

This clone was observed a single time. In nucleotides, the CDR3 is TGTGCCACCAGCAGAGGTCTAGCGGGACCCGAATACTCCTACAATGAGCAGTTCTTC. As protein: CATSRGLAGPEYSYNEQFF. J is TRBJ2-1 and V is TRBV15; TRBD2 matches at 9 bases. CDR1 and CDR2 from the germline V gene are LNHNV and YYDKDF (reference sequence). The CDR3 loop spans 19 amino acids. V gave up 1 base and J gave up 0 bases; unmatched junction bases: 10.

CDR3 residues: CASSLTFSNEQYF. DNA for the CDR3: TGTGCCAGCAGCTTAACTTTTTCGAACGAGCAGTACTTC. This rearrangement joins TRBV11-1 to TRBJ2-7, with no clear D. The CDR3 is 13 amino acids. Trimming took 2 bases from V and 5 from J, leaving 10 bases between them. CDR1 SGHAT and CDR2 FQDESV come from the germline V gene (reference sequence).

Concerning this clone: Mismatch with germline at one junction end may stem from a read error. This same CDR3 is encoded by further DNA sequences in the sample. The V and J genes are TRBV18 and TRBJ2-1, with 8 bases that match TRBD2. Germline CDR1 KGHSH, CDR2 LQKENI. The CDR3 length is 16 residues. Here the CDR3 DNA reads TGTGCCAGCTCCCCACGGGAGCTAGCGGGCTACAATGAGCAGTTCTTC. Protein sequence: CASSPRELAGYNEQFF. Combining the CDR3 with reference TRBV18 and TRBJ2-1 gives the whole variable domain NAGVMQNPRHLVRRRGQEARLRCSPMKGHSHVYWYRQLPEEGLKFMVYLQKENIIDESGMPKERFSAEFPKEGPSILRIQQVVRGDSAAYFCASSPRELAGYNEQFFGPGTRLTVL.

The chain combines TRBV11-2 with TRBJ1-1; 10 bases match TRBD1. The CDR3 loop spans 14 amino acids. From germline, CDR1 is SGHAT and CDR2 FQNNGV. The trim removed 5 bases at V and 4 bases at J, leaving 4 bases unmatched. The CDR3 DNA reads as TGTGCCAGCAGCAGACAGGGGGCGGTCACTGAAGCTTTCTTT. It encodes CASSRQGAVTEAFF.

In DNA form, the CDR3 reads TGTGCCAGCATATTCAAACTGCGCACCACTAATGAAAAACTGTTTTTT. Encoded protein: CASIFKLRTTNEKLFF. The V call is TRBV7-2, the J call TRBJ1-4, with unresolved D. The CDR3 has 16 residues. The germline CDR1 and CDR2 sequences are SGHTA and FQGNSA. V was trimmed by 7 bases and J by 2 bases, leaving 17 bases between them.

This chain joins TRBV4-1 and TRBJ1-5; a possible D gene is TRBD1 (5 bases). Trimming left V 1 base short and J 9 bases short, with 16 bases between. This CDR3 has 15 residues. CDR1 and CDR2 from the germline V gene are MGHRA and YSYEKL. CDR3 residues: CASSQVEGSIMPQHF. Here the CDR3 DNA reads TGCGCCAGCAGCCAAGTTGAGGGGTCAATCATGCCCCAGCATTTT.

This sequence joins TRBV11-2 and TRBJ2-7, with D maybe TRBD2 (7 bases). V was cut by 2 bases and J by 3 bases, with 20 bases left in between. This CDR3 is built from 17 residues. The germline V gene has CDR1 SGHAT and CDR2 FQNNGV. The CDR3 is CASSLIRGARVDYEQYF. As DNA, the CDR3 is TGTGCCAGCAGCTTAATACGGGGGGCCCGGGTCGACTACGAGCAGTACTTC.

The V call is TRBV25-1, the J call TRBJ2-2, with 11 positions matching TRBD2. V dropped 2 bases and J dropped 3; count of bases not matched to a gene: 2. The germline V gene encodes CDR1 MGHDK and CDR2 SYGVNS. The CDR3 consists of 16 residues. This chain's CDR3 is CASSEGLAGYTGELFF. The CDR3 DNA reads as TGTGCCAGCAGTGAAGGACTAGCGGGTTACACCGGGGAGCTGTTTTTT.

V gene TRBV11-1 combines with J gene TRBJ2-7, with D maybe TRBD1 (6 bases). CDR1 is SGHAT, CDR2 FQDESV, per germline (reference sequence). The V end was cut by 2 bases, the J end by 3 bases, with 17 bases between. The CDR3 is 16 residues long. The CDR3 loop is CASSLRAQWGHYEQYF. DNA of the CDR3: TGTGCCAGCAGCTTAAGGGCCCAGTGGGGGCACTACGAGCAGTACTTC.

Details on this clone: The same CDR3 arises from other DNA sequences in this sample as well. The chain joins TRBV18 to TRBJ2-5, with TRBD2 matching 9 bases. CDR1 KGHSH and CDR2 LQKENI come from the germline V gene. This CDR3 region has 14 residues. V dropped 1 base and J dropped 3; count of bases not matched to a gene: 0. CDR3 loop: CASSPLAGEETQYF. CDR3 sequence (DNA): TGTGCCAGCTCACCACTAGCGGGAGAAGAGACCCAGTACTTC.

The gene calls are TRBV28 and TRBJ1-5; TRBD1 matches at 9 bases. V shed 7 bases and J 1 base; nucleotides not matched to a gene: 11. There are 17 residues in the CDR3. CDR1 MDHEN and CDR2 SYDVKM come from the germline V gene. CDR3 bases: TGTGCCAGCACTCCCGGGACAGGGTTGGGGAGCAATCAGCCCCAGCATTTT. Translating gives CASTPGTGLGSNQPQHF.

As concerns this clone: The same CDR3 arises from other DNA sequences in this sample as well. This chain links TRBV7-3 with TRBJ2-2; no definite D call. V was clipped by 3 bases and J by 0 bases, with 2 bases between them. CDR1 SGHTA and CDR2 FQGTGA come from the germline V gene. This CDR3 has 13 residues. The CDR3 nucleotides are TGTGCCAGCAGCTTGCCGAACACCGGGGAGCTGTTTTTT. Translation: CASSLPNTGELFF.

Details on this clone: Other nucleotide sequences in the sample specify the same CDR3. This sequence joins TRBV9 and TRBJ1-1; D possibly corresponds to TRBD1 (5 bases). V gave up 2 bases and J gave up 2 bases, with 13 bases separating them. The V gene's germline CDR1 is SGDLS and CDR2 YYNGEE. This CDR3 spans 15 amino acids. The CDR3 reads CASSVGQGGNTEAFF. DNA for the CDR3: TGTGCCAGCAGCGTGGGGCAGGGTGGAAACACTGAAGCTTTCTTT.

The chain carries TRBV10-1 and TRBJ2-5; D is possibly TRBD1 (6 bases). Trimming took off 3 bases at V and 3 bases at J, with 14 bases between the two ends. Germline V gene sequence: CDR1 WNHNN, CDR2 SYGVQD (reference sequence). The CDR3 has 15 residues. CDR3 protein: CASSDHRVGEETQYF. For the CDR3, the DNA is TGCGCCAGCAGTGACCACAGGGTAGGGGAAGAGACCCAGTACTTC.

The sample holds one count of this clone. The rearrangement uses TRBV9 and TRBJ2-7; TRBD2 agrees at 8 bases. With 4 bases clipped from V and 5 bases from J, the junction kept 8 bases outside the gene matches. This CDR3 comprises 14 residues. Per the germline V gene, CDR1 is SGDLS and CDR2 is YYNGEE. The CDR3 bases are TGTGCCAGCAGCCATGGACTAGCACTCCACGAGCAGTACTTC. It specifies CASSHGLALHEQYF.

The chain has TRBV7-2 and TRBJ1-3; no clear D. In germline, CDR1 is SGHTA, CDR2 FQGNSA. The CDR3 extends over 13 amino acids. V was shortened by 1 base and J by 8 bases, with 9 bases between the two germline ends. The CDR3, as DNA: TGTGCCAGCAGCTTAGGAAGTGGGTACACCATATATTTT. This codes for CASSLGSGYTIYF.

This clone showed up just a few times. The genes are TRBV7-2 and TRBJ2-6; D is ambiguous. Trimming took off 6 bases at V and 2 bases at J, with 5 bases between the two ends. CDR3 length: 13 residues. The germline CDR1 and CDR2 sequences are SGHTA and FQGNSA. The CDR3 here is CASRYAGANVLTF. The CDR3 DNA reads TGTGCCAGCAGGTACGCTGGGGCCAACGTCCTGACTTTC. The full variable domain, rest sourced from reference TRBV7-2 and TRBJ2-6, is GAGVSQSPSNKVTEKGKDVELRCDPISGHTALYWYRQSLGQGLEFLIYFQGNSAPDKSGLPSDRFSAERTGGSVSTLTIQRTQQEDSAVYLCASRYAGANVLTFGAGSRLTVL.

This chain connects TRBV15 to TRBJ2-7, with TRBD2 identical over 8 bases. Germline-derived CDR1 and CDR2 are LNHNV and YYDKDF (reference sequence). CDR3 length: 16 amino acids. The V and J ends lost 0 bases and 4 bases, in that order; junction bases with no gene match: 8. The CDR3 nucleotides read TGTGCCACCAGCAGAGATCAGCCGGGAGGGCCTTACGAGCAGTACTTC. Translated, it gives CATSRDQPGGPYEQYF.

The chain carries TRBV18 and TRBJ2-2, with TRBD2 matching 12 bases. This CDR3 comprises 19 residues. V gave up 2 bases and J gave up 0 bases; unmatched junction bases: 7. CDR1 is KGHSH and CDR2 is LQKENI in the germline V gene. CDR3 residues: CASSPRSTSGGANTGELFF. The CDR3 nucleotides read TGTGCCAGCTCACCAAGGTCGACTAGCGGGGGCGCGAACACCGGGGAGCTGTTTTTT.

The rearrangement uses TRBV4-2 and TRBJ1-1; D gene uncertain. The length of the CDR3 is 13 residues. CDR1 LGHNA and CDR2 YNFKEQ come from the germline V gene. Between the trimmed V and J ends, which lost 1 base and 6 bases, there was a span of 9 bases. This chain's CDR3 is CASSQGVGAEAFF. The CDR3 bases are TGTGCCAGCAGCCAAGGGGTTGGTGCTGAAGCTTTCTTT.

CDR3 in DNA: TGTGCCATCACCGGGACTAGCGGCGCCTACGAGCAGTACTTC. It codes for CAITGTSGAYEQYF. V gene TRBV10-3 combines with J gene TRBJ2-7; 11 nucleotides align to TRBD2. J lost 2 bases, V lost 7 bases, and 4 bases had no gene match. This CDR3 comprises 14 residues. Germline CDR1 reads ENHRY; CDR2 reads SYGVKD.

This chain links TRBV19 with TRBJ1-4; D is possibly TRBD1 (5 bases). This CDR3 contains 14 residues. Germline lookup yields CDR1 LNHDA and CDR2 SQIVND (reference sequence). V lost 4 bases, J lost 6 bases, and 12 bases lay in between. The CDR3 reads CASSRRSGHEKLFF. The DNA of the CDR3 is TGTGCCAGTAGTAGGCGGTCAGGGCATGAAAAACTGTTTTTT.

This chain joins TRBV20-1 and TRBJ2-7, with TRBD1 as a possible D gene (5 bases). The CDR3 length is 11 residues. The germline gives CDR1 DFQATT, CDR2 SNEGSKA (reference sequence). V lost 4 bases to trimming and J lost 9 bases, with 13 bases between them. CDR3 protein: CSAKGSLGQYF. DNA of the CDR3: TGCAGTGCTAAGGGGTCCCTTGGGCAGTACTTC.

The chain carries TRBV28 and TRBJ2-1; D might be TRBD1 or TRBD2, each matching 5 bases. V gave up 1 base and J gave up 10 bases, with 14 bases separating them. CDR3 length: 14 residues. The germline CDR1 and CDR2 sequences are MDHEN and SYDVKM. CDR3 nucleotides: TGTGCCAGCAGTTTATTGGGACCGTCTTCGGAGCAGTTCTTC. Its translation is CASSLLGPSSEQFF.